The 2 T cell receptor beta chains in this list originate from one sample, sequenced in a study of blood T cell repertoires in COVID-19. Clones were read by immunoSEQ multiplex PCR, and TCRdb kept only the in-frame ones, dropping some. This table holds 190,000 or so clones, approximately 85% found once. The sample was PBMCs or T cells enriched from blood (not recorded which). The origin of the receptors is a man aged 40-49 years who had recovered from COVID-19.

The V gene is TRBV10-3, the J gene TRBJ2-1; weak D call: TRBD2 (7 bases). The germline V gene encodes CDR1 ENHRY and CDR2 SYGVKD. V shed 4 bases and J shed 3 bases, with 13 bases lying between them. The CDR3 is 15 residues long. The CDR3 nucleotides are TGTGCCATCAGTGTCGCGGGGGCAGACTACAATGAGCAGTTCTTC. Residues: CAISVAGADYNEQFF.

V and J are TRBV7-8 and TRBJ2-7; the D gene is possibly TRBD1 (6 bases). The germline V and J ends were trimmed by 5 bases and 3 bases, with 17 bases remaining between them. Germline V gene lookup returns CDR1 SGHVS and CDR2 FQNEAQ. This CDR3 has 15 residues. The CDR3: CASSIQGPWGYEQYF. The DNA for the CDR3 is TGTGCCAGCAGCATACAGGGTCCCTGGGGCTACGAGCAGTACTTC.